The source of this TCR beta chain is a study of T cells after yellow fever vaccination. Study in general: Fractions with few cells were prepared using SMART-Seq v4 Ultra Low Input. Whole-study findings and limits: Highly abundant clonotypes carried over from the bulk population could end up in FACS-sorted repertoires as contaminants. Though it reached lower strength, the secondary response hit its peak faster, day 5 versus 15. The booster response re-showed most primary clones: over 95% CD4, over 80% CD8.

MiXCR was run by TCRdb on the 5' RACE reads, yielding one entry per CDR3 protein. The repertoire holds some 670,000 distinct CDR3 sequences, with approximately 13% as singletons. This clonotype occurred a few times. Antigen specificity is unknown. The germline V gene encodes CDR1 SQVTM and CDR2 ANQGSEA. This CDR3 is 13 amino acids long. V lost 6 bases and J lost 0, with 9 bases in between. The input for sequencing was PBMCs, taken on the day of the yellow fever booster vaccination. This clonotype was sampled from a man aged 30 to 45 who received the YFV17D yellow fever vaccine. V and J are TRBV29-1 and TRBJ2-1; weak D call: TRBD2 (5 bases). The CDR3 loop reads CSVTTSSYNEQFF. CDR3 bases: TGCAGCGTGACTACTTCCTCCTACAATGAGCAGTTCTTC.